A single sample gave rise to the 32 T cell receptor beta chains below, sequenced in a study of T cell repertoires in cytomegalovirus infection. TCRdb reprocessed the reads with MiXCR, giving one entry per CDR3 protein. The sample records roughly 600,000 distinct CDR3 sequences, 24% being singletons. The sequenced sample was CD8+ T cells from PBMCs. The receptors come from a human donor in good health (CMV status not recorded). Some clones in this sample may be carry-over from other donors' samples.

This clonotype was seen more than once but under ten times. The chain carries TRBV28 and TRBJ1-6; D gene unclear. Germline V gives CDR1 MDHEN, CDR2 SYDVKM. CDR3 length: 16 amino acids. V was clipped by 2 bases and J by 4 bases, with 12 bases between them. For the CDR3, the DNA is TGTGCCAGCAGTTTAACTGCCCAGGCGTATAATTCACCCCTCCACTTT. It yields the protein CASSLTAQAYNSPLHF.

This clonotype was detected many times. This chain connects TRBV7-2 to TRBJ1-4; D is ambiguous. CDR1 is SGHTA and CDR2 is FQGNSA in the germline V gene. The CDR3 has 12 amino acids. Trimming shortened V by 4 bases and J by 0 bases, and 0 bases separated the two germline ends. The CDR3 bases are TGTGCCAGCAGCTCAACTAATGAAAAACTGTTTTTT. Its translation is CASSSTNEKLFF.

The rearrangement links TRBV9 to TRBJ2-3; 11 bases are shared with TRBD2. The V and J ends lost 1 base and 3 bases, in that order; junction bases with no gene match: 7. Per the germline V gene, CDR1 is SGDLS and CDR2 is YYNGEE. The CDR3 sequence is 17 residues long. The CDR3 DNA sequence: TGTGCCAGCAGCGTAAGACTAGCGGGGAGATCGACAGATACGCAGTATTTT. Translated, it gives CASSVRLAGRSTDTQYF.

This clonotype came up a few times. The genes are TRBV6-1 and TRBJ2-1; D is ambiguous. This CDR3 region has 15 residues. Germline V gene lookup returns CDR1 MNHNS and CDR2 SASEGT. V was clipped by 1 base and J by 3 bases, with 10 bases between them. CDR3: CASSEDPGRYNEQFF. For the CDR3, the DNA is TGTGCCAGCAGTGAAGATCCGGGCCGCTACAATGAGCAGTTCTTC.

This clonotype was counted only a few times. This rearrangement joins TRBV7-4 to TRBJ2-7; no clear D gene. With 2 bases removed from V and 4 bases from J, the gap between germline ends came to 12 bases. Germline V gives CDR1 SGHVT, CDR2 SQSDAQ. This CDR3 comprises 14 residues. This chain's CDR3 is CASSLRVRAYEQYV. In DNA form, the CDR3 reads TGTGCCAGCAGCTTACGGGTCCGGGCTTACGAGCAGTACGTC.

This clonotype was counted once. The V call is TRBV27, the J call TRBJ2-3; 11 nucleotides match TRBD2. The J segment lost 2 bases and the V segment lost 5 bases, leaving 6 bases of the junction unmatched. CDR1 MNHEY and CDR2 SMNVEV come from the germline V gene (reference sequence). The CDR3 runs 16 residues. CDR3 nucleotide sequence: TGTGCCAGCAGTCGACTAGCGGGACTCCACACAGATACGCAGTATTTT. Its protein product is CASSRLAGLHTDTQYF.

This clonotype came up many times. The DNA of the CDR3 is TGTGCCAGCAGTTACTCTCAGGGTGGTGGCTACACCTTC. Residues: CASSYSQGGGYTF. This rearrangement joins TRBV6-5 to TRBJ1-2; D possibly corresponds to TRBD1 (5 bases). In germline, CDR1 is MNHEY, CDR2 SVGAGI. V shed 0 bases and J shed 7 bases, with 9 bases lying between them. The CDR3 is 13 residues long.

In this sample, this clonotype turned up many times. The rearrangement uses TRBV7-2 and TRBJ1-1; no definite D call. The CDR3 has 10 residues. Looked up from germline, CDR1 is SGHTA and CDR2 is FQGNSA. Trimming pared 3 bases from V and 9 bases from J, leaving 5 bases between. The CDR3 reads CASSFGKAFF. Here the CDR3 DNA reads TGTGCCAGCAGCTTCGGGAAAGCTTTCTTT.

This clonotype was detected only a few times. The V gene is TRBV7-9, the J gene TRBJ2-3; D assignment may be TRBD1 or TRBD2 (5 bases each). Germline CDR1 and CDR2: SEHNR and FQNEAQ (reference sequence). The CDR3 extends over 15 amino acids. V shed 5 bases and J shed 1 base, with 13 bases lying between them. CDR3 DNA sequence: TGTGCCAGCAGCCCTGGGACCTGGGGCACAGATACGCAGTATTTT. It is translated as CASSPGTWGTDTQYF.

This clonotype came up many times. The genes are TRBV7-6 and TRBJ1-1; D call uncertain. V shed 3 bases and J shed 5 bases, with 16 bases lying between them. This CDR3 comprises 15 residues. Germline loops: CDR1 SGHVS, CDR2 FNYEAQ. The DNA for the CDR3 is TGTGCCAGCAGCTTCCAACAAGGGCGAGGGACTGAAGCTTTCTTT. It translates to CASSFQQGRGTEAFF.

The table lists this clonotype with a few counts. This chain links TRBV28 with TRBJ1-1; the D is unclear. Trimming removed 6 bases at V and 0 bases at J, with 17 bases between. Germline V CDR1 and CDR2: MDHEN, SYDVKM. The CDR3 runs 16 residues. The CDR3 spells CASRLSPTDMNTEAFF. The CDR3 DNA reads TGTGCCAGCAGGCTATCCCCGACGGATATGAACACTGAAGCTTTCTTT.

The chain combines TRBV29-1 with TRBJ2-3; D not certain. The CDR3 length is 10 residues. Trimming took 7 bases from V and 7 from J, leaving 9 bases between them. Germline V lookup: CDR1 SQVTM, CDR2 ANQGSEA. The CDR3 DNA follows: TGCAGCGCAAGAGACTATACGCAGTATTTT. As protein: CSARDYTQYF.

Remarks on this clonotype: Given a much more abundant clone one base away, this may be a read error. Written as DNA, the CDR3 is TGTGCCAGCAGCCCCACAGGGGTTGAGGACGCTTTCTTT. Protein sequence: CASSPTGVEDAFF. The chain links TRBV7-2 to TRBJ1-1; 7 bases line up with TRBD1. The germline gives CDR1 SGHTA, CDR2 FQGNSA. The V segment lost 5 bases and the J segment 11 bases; nucleotides outside the gene matches: 11. This CDR3 comprises 13 residues.

This clonotype showed up many times. The chain carries TRBV7-8 and TRBJ2-1, with D possibly matching TRBD2 (5 bases). The V end was cut by 1 base, the J end by 5 bases, with 9 bases between. The CDR3 runs 14 residues. Germline loops: CDR1 SGHVS, CDR2 FQNEAQ. The CDR3 here is CASSLEPGDNEQFF. CDR3 in DNA: TGTGCCAGCAGCTTAGAGCCCGGGGACAATGAGCAGTTCTTC. The variable domain in full, completed from reference TRBV7-8 and TRBJ2-1, reads GAGVSQSPRYKVAKRGQDVALRCDPISGHVSLFWYQQALGQGPEFLTYFQNEAQLDKSGLPSDRFFAERPEGSVSTLKIQRTQQEDSAVYLCASSLEPGDNEQFFGPGTRLTVL.

This clonotype was observed many times. The chain employs TRBV6-2 or TRBV6-3 and TRBJ1-2, with D unresolved. Germline V gene data show CDR1 as MNHEY and CDR2 as SVGEGT. Between the trimmed V and J ends, which lost 6 bases and 4 bases, there was a span of 21 bases. CDR3 length equals 16 residues. The DNA for the CDR3 is TGTGCCAGCAGATCCACTGTTTGGACGCCGATCTATGGCTACACCTTC. Its translation is CASRSTVWTPIYGYTF.

In its sample, this clonotype was seen a few times. The chain links TRBV5-1 to TRBJ2-6, with no clear D. This CDR3 contains 16 residues. Germline CDR1 reads SGHRS; CDR2 reads YFSETQ. The ends were cut back, 3 bases at V and 4 bases at J, with 14 bases in the middle. DNA of the CDR3: TGCGCCAGCAGCTCTTGGATAGGAGCGGGGGCCAACGTCCTGACTTTC. This codes for CASSSWIGAGANVLTF.

Turning to this clonotype: A read error may be the cause here, since a much bigger clone is one base away. The chain joins TRBV7-6 to TRBJ2-1; D might be TRBD2 (6 bases). Trimming took off 4 bases at V and 7 bases at J, with 17 bases between the two ends. The V gene's germline CDR1 is SGHVS and CDR2 FNYEAQ. The CDR3 is 15 residues long. The CDR3 here is CASSSRTNQKNEQFF. The CDR3 nucleotides are TGTGCCAGCAGCTCACGGACTAACCAAAAGAATGAGCAGTTCTTC. The full variable domain, completed using reference TRBV7-6 and TRBJ2-1, is GAGVSQSPRYKVTKRGQDVALRCDPISGHVSLYWYRQALGQGPEFLTYFNYEAQQDKSGLPNDRFSAERPEGSISTLTIQRTEQRDSAMYRCASSSRTNQKNEQFFGPGTRLTVL.

This clonotype was counted ten times or more. J is TRBJ1-6 and V is TRBV28, with a possible D match to TRBD1 (5 bases). Trimming cost V 1 base and J 10 bases, with 14 bases left between them. Germline V CDR1 and CDR2: MDHEN, SYDVKM. CDR3 length: 15 amino acids. The CDR3 loop reads CASSLSWGVQSPLHF. As DNA, the CDR3 is TGTGCCAGCAGTTTATCGTGGGGGGTTCAGTCACCCCTCCACTTT.

This chain connects TRBV9 to TRBJ2-3; tentatively, D is TRBD2 (5 bases). Trimming cost V 1 base and J 0 bases, with 6 bases left between them. This CDR3 region has 14 residues. In germline, CDR1 is SGDLS, CDR2 YYNGEE. The CDR3 DNA reads TGTGCCAGCAGCGTACGGGGAAGCACAGATACGCAGTATTTT. The encoded protein is CASSVRGSTDTQYF.

The chain recombines TRBV28 with TRBJ2-1; 9 nucleotides align to TRBD2. CDR1 is MDHEN, CDR2 SYDVKM, per germline. Germline trimming cut 4 bases from V and 1 base from J; bases unmatched to any gene: 11. This CDR3 is 18 amino acids long. CDR3 bases: TGTGCCAGCAGTTACCGGCGGGAGGGTGGCGGGTCCTACAATGAGCAGTTCTTC. Its protein product is CASSYRREGGGSYNEQFF.

The chain uses TRBV27 and TRBJ2-1; no clear D gene. The CDR3 has 15 amino acids. CDR1 and CDR2 (germline): MNHEY, SMNVEV (reference sequence). Between the trimmed V and J ends, which lost 4 bases and 4 bases, there was a span of 14 bases. Here the CDR3 reads CASSSIPPSYNEQFF. The CDR3 DNA reads TGTGCCAGCAGTTCTATCCCTCCTTCGTACAATGAGCAGTTCTTC.

V is TRBV20-1 and J is TRBJ1-1; D not certain. Germline CDR1 DFQATT, CDR2 SNEGSKA (reference sequence). CDR3 length: 8 amino acids. V lost 7 bases, J lost 6 bases, and 3 bases lay in between. CDR3 amino acids: CSVAEAFF. CDR3 nucleotide sequence: TGCAGTGTTGCTGAAGCTTTCTTT.

For this clonotype: A much larger clone lies one base from this, so it may be a read error. The chain has TRBV7-2 and TRBJ2-3; TRBD1 might be the D (7 bases). The CDR3 consists of 16 residues. Germline-derived CDR1 and CDR2 are SGHTA and FQGNSA. The CDR3 sequence: CANSLGGTVPEDTQYF. DNA for the CDR3: TGTGCCAACAGCTTAGGAGGGACAGTCCCCGAGGATACGCAGTATTTT.

CDR3 sequence: CSVGPGGSETQYF. For the CDR3, the DNA is TGCAGCGTTGGACCAGGGGGCTCAGAGACCCAGTACTTC. The chain has TRBV29-1 and TRBJ2-5, with 8 positions matching TRBD1. Germline V gene sequence: CDR1 SQVTM, CDR2 ANQGSEA. Germline trimming cut 4 bases from V and 4 bases from J; bases unmatched to any gene: 5. The CDR3 has 13 amino acids.

This clonotype has a handful of counts. V gene TRBV12-5 combines with J gene TRBJ1-1; D unresolved. The V gene lost 3 bases and the J gene lost 0 bases, with 11 bases spanning the gap. The CDR3 loop spans 15 amino acids. Germline-derived CDR1 and CDR2 are LGHNT and FRNRAP. CDR3 sequence (DNA): TGTGCTAGTGGTTTAGGATTAGACTTGAACACTGAAGCTTTCTTT. Its translation: CASGLGLDLNTEAFF.

This clonotype was seen ten or more times. This chain uses TRBV7-6 with TRBJ2-2; unclear D gene. Trimming removed 4 bases from V and 7 bases from J, with 10 bases in between. The CDR3 extends over 13 amino acids. Germline CDR1 reads SGHVS; CDR2 reads FNYEAQ. The CDR3 DNA follows: TGTGCCAGCAGCTCAAGTGGGCTCGGGGAGCTGTTTTTT. This codes for CASSSSGLGELFF. Together with reference TRBV7-6 and TRBJ2-2, the CDR3 gives the full variable domain: GAGVSQSPRYKVTKRGQDVALRCDPISGHVSLYWYRQALGQGPEFLTYFNYEAQQDKSGLPNDRFSAERPEGSISTLTIQRTEQRDSAMYRCASSSSGLGELFFGEGSRLTVL.

This clonotype was observed many times. The chain joins TRBV10-3 to TRBJ2-1; TRBD1 or TRBD2 may be the D gene (5 bases each). V lost 7 bases and J 2 bases, leaving 18 bases between the germline ends. CDR3 size: 16 residues. CDR1 and CDR2 from the germline V gene are ENHRY and SYGVKD. CDR3 loop: CAINDAARGAYNEQFF. Written as DNA, the CDR3 is TGTGCCATCAATGACGCAGCCCGGGGCGCCTACAATGAGCAGTTCTTC.

This chain links TRBV15 with TRBJ2-2, with TRBD2 matching 10 bases. After removal of 1 base from V and 7 bases from J, the junction contained 15 bases not matched to a gene. The CDR3 consists of 19 residues. Germline V gene data show CDR1 as LNHNV and CDR2 as YYDKDF (reference sequence). CDR3 sequence: CATSRVGSGGPGPGGELFF. The CDR3 nucleotides are TGTGCCACCAGCAGAGTAGGTAGCGGGGGGCCTGGACCCGGCGGGGAGCTGTTTTTT. The full variable domain, with the rest looked up from reference TRBV15 and TRBJ2-2, is DAMVIQNPRYQVTQFGKPVTLSCSQTLNHNVMYWYQQKSSQAPKLLFHYYDKDFNNEADTPDNFQSRRPNTSFCFLDIRSPGLGDTAMYLCATSRVGSGGPGPGGELFFGEGSRLTVL.

This clonotype was seen a few times. The chain carries TRBV7-2 and TRBJ1-5; D possibly corresponds to TRBD1 (5 bases). V was pared by 5 bases and J by 3 bases, with 11 bases between. There are 14 residues in the CDR3. The V gene's germline CDR1 is SGHTA and CDR2 FQGNSA. Written as DNA, the CDR3 is TGTGCCAGCAGCATTATGGGGCTCAATCAGCCCCAGCATTTT. Translation gives CASSIMGLNQPQHF. The full variable domain, completed using reference TRBV7-2 and TRBJ1-5, is GAGVSQSPSNKVTEKGKDVELRCDPISGHTALYWYRQSLGQGLEFLIYFQGNSAPDKSGLPSDRFSAERTGGSVSTLTIQRTQQEDSAVYLCASSIMGLNQPQHFGDGTRLSIL.

The chain has TRBV7-8 and TRBJ2-1; 8 bases line up with TRBD2. V was pared by 5 bases and J by 8 bases, with 14 bases of the junction left unmatched. This CDR3 is built from 16 residues. CDR1 is SGHVS and CDR2 is FQNEAQ in the germline V gene. The CDR3 sequence: CASSPSPKETSDEQFF. The CDR3, as DNA: TGTGCCAGCAGCCCCTCCCCCAAAGAGACTAGCGATGAGCAGTTCTTC.

The CDR3 nucleotides read TGCGCCAGCAGCTCGAGGCGAGGGGCCCCAGAGACCCAGTACTTC. It codes for CASSSRRGAPETQYF. This chain joins TRBV4-3 and TRBJ2-5; either TRBD1 or TRBD2 may fit D (5 bases each). There are 15 residues in the CDR3. CDR1 is LGHNA and CDR2 is YSLEER in the germline V gene. The V and J ends lost 5 bases and 4 bases respectively, with 17 bases between them.

This clonotype has more than one count but fewer than ten. This chain uses TRBV29-1 with TRBJ1-2, with a weak D call TRBD1 (6 bases). Looked up from germline, CDR1 is SQVTM and CDR2 is ANQGSEA. Trimming removed 3 bases at V and 5 bases at J, with 13 bases between. The CDR3 contains 13 residues. The CDR3 region has the DNA TGCAGCGTTGACCAGGGGACCCAATATGGCTACACCTTC. Amino acids: CSVDQGTQYGYTF.